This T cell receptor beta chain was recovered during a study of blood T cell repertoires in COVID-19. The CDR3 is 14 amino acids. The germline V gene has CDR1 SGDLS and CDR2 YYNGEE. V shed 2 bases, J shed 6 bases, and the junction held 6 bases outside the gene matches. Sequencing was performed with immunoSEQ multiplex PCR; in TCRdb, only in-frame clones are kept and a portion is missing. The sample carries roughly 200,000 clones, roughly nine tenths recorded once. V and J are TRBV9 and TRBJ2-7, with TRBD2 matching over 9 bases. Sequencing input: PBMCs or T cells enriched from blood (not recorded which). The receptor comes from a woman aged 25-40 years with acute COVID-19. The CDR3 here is CASSVDSGGGEQYF. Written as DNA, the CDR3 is TGTGCCAGCAGCGTCGATAGCGGGGGCGGCGAGCAGTACTTC. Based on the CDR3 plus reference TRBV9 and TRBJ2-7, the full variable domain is DSGVTQTPKHLITATGQRVTLRCSPRSGDLSVYWYQQSLDQGLQFLIQYYNGEERAKGNILERFSAQQFPDLHSELNLSSLELGDSALYFCASSVDSGGGEQYFGPGTRLTVT.